A single sample gave rise to the 10 T cell receptor beta chains below, sequenced in a study of Ad26.COV2.S vaccination and SARS-CoV-2 variants (dated by TCRdb to the early 2020s). Receptor amplification or capture employed the immunoSEQ multiplex PCR assay. The source is immuneACCESS, and TCRdb retained only in-frame sequences with V and J called. Part of the clones is not carried over; for the studies checked, unresolved V genes explain less than half of this, and the remainder is unexplained. Recorded for this sample are 350,000 to 450,000 clones; 92% of them occurred a single time. More than 1.5% of the sample comes from the top ten. What this sample's treatment or condition label stands for: around 19 received Ad26.COV2.S at low or high dose, single or two shots; roughly five received placebo; per-sample allocation not given. For vaccine and placebo recipients, repertoires were sequenced using samples collected on day 63 after the first injection.

The material was peripheral blood, obtained in a trial of Ad26.COV2.S vaccine versus placebo. The receptors were sampled from a person between 18 and 65 years old who received the Ad26.COV2.S COVID-19 vaccine or a placebo.

The table lists this clone with a count of one. The chain uses TRBV7-6 and TRBJ2-3, with 9 bases lining up with TRBD2. Trimming cost V 2 bases and J 5 bases; bases outside gene matches: 11. The CDR3 contains 17 residues. CDR1 is SGHVS and CDR2 is FNYEAQ in the germline V gene. The CDR3 DNA follows: TGTGCCAGCAGCTTAAAAGTGCGGGGGGGGCAGGTAGATACGCAGTATTTT. Translation: CASSLKVRGGQVDTQYF.

This clone was observed a few times. The rearrangement uses TRBV9 and TRBJ1-2, with TRBD1 identical over 9 bases. In germline, CDR1 is SGDLS, CDR2 YYNGEE. Trimming at V came to 3 bases and at J to 7 bases, leaving 7 bases not matched to a gene. This CDR3 has 14 amino acids. For the CDR3, the DNA is TGTGCCAGCAGCGGCGGACAGGGGCGGGGTGGCTACACCTTC. Translating gives CASSGGQGRGGYTF.

This clone was recorded at least ten times. This rearrangement joins TRBV14 to TRBJ1-2; D is perhaps TRBD1 (5 bases). This CDR3 region has 14 residues. CDR1 SGHDN and CDR2 FVKESK come from the germline V gene. The V and J ends lost 3 bases and 2 bases respectively, with 10 bases between them. The CDR3: CASSHYGTNYGYTF. For the CDR3, the DNA is TGTGCCAGCAGCCACTACGGGACGAACTATGGCTACACCTTC.

The chain uses TRBV4-3 and TRBJ2-1; no clear D gene. Germline V gene lookup returns CDR1 LGHNA and CDR2 YSLEER. The germline V and J ends were trimmed by 3 bases and 2 bases, with 14 bases remaining between them. The CDR3 spans 16 residues. The CDR3 here is CASSQDQPPPYNEQFF. The CDR3 DNA reads TGCGCCAGCAGCCAGGACCAGCCGCCGCCCTACAATGAGCAGTTCTTC.

The V and J genes are TRBV7-8 and TRBJ1-2, with D perhaps TRBD1 (5 bases). V lost 6 bases and J lost 8, with 22 bases in between. The CDR3 is 15 amino acids. Germline V CDR1 and CDR2: SGHVS, FQNEAQ. This chain's CDR3 is CASSWAATGARGYTF. The CDR3 DNA is TGTGCCAGCAGTTGGGCCGCCACCGGGGCGCGCGGCTACACCTTC. Using reference TRBV7-8 and TRBJ1-2 for the parts outside the CDR3, the full variable domain is GAGVSQSPRYKVAKRGQDVALRCDPISGHVSLFWYQQALGQGPEFLTYFQNEAQLDKSGLPSDRFFAERPEGSVSTLKIQRTQQEDSAVYLCASSWAATGARGYTFGSGTRLTVV.

J is TRBJ1-6 and V is TRBV13; no definite D call. The CDR3 extends over 17 amino acids. V dropped 2 bases and J dropped 5 bases, with 16 bases sitting between them. CDR1 is PRHDT, CDR2 FYEKMQ, per germline (reference sequence). The CDR3 nucleotides are TGTGCCAGCAGCTTAAAGGCCCGGACGGATAATAATTCACCCCTCCACTTT. Translating it yields CASSLKARTDNNSPLHF. The full variable domain, its missing parts supplied by reference TRBV13 and TRBJ1-6, is AAGVIQSPRHLIKEKRETATLKCYPIPRHDTVYWYQQGPGQDPQFLISFYEKMQSDKGSIPDRFSAQQFSDYHSELNMSSLELGDSALYFCASSLKARTDNNSPLHFGNGTRLTVT.

The chain couples TRBV2 to TRBJ1-6; a weak D match, TRBD1 (6 bases). Trimming stripped 6 bases from V and 0 bases from J, with 12 bases between. Germline V gene data show CDR1 as SNHLY and CDR2 as FYNNEI. The CDR3 contains 16 residues. Here the CDR3 reads CASRRQDHSYNSPLHF. The CDR3 coding sequence is TGTGCCAGCAGAAGACAGGACCACTCCTATAATTCACCCCTCCACTTT.

CDR3: CACARLGGIYGYTF. The CDR3 DNA reads as TGTGCCTGCGCGAGGCTAGGGGGCATCTACGGCTACACCTTC. V gene TRBV30 combines with J gene TRBJ1-2; 7 nucleotides line up with TRBD1. V was pared by 6 bases and J by 8 bases, with 15 bases of the junction left unmatched. In germline, CDR1 is GTSNPN, CDR2 SVGIG (reference sequence). The CDR3 runs 14 residues.

This chain uses TRBV18 with TRBJ2-7; perhaps TRBD2 as D (6 bases). Germline V gene data show CDR1 as KGHSH and CDR2 as LQKENI. The CDR3 has 13 amino acids. Trimming pared 2 bases from V and 5 bases from J, leaving 10 bases between. The CDR3 loop reads CASSPRGGNEQYF. DNA of the CDR3: TGTGCCAGCTCACCAAGAGGAGGGAACGAGCAGTACTTC.

The chain has TRBV19 and TRBJ2-3; 14 positions match TRBD2. J gave up 0 bases and V 5 bases, and 10 bases lay outside the gene matches. The CDR3 covers 19 residues. CDR1 and CDR2 (germline): LNHDA, SQIVND (reference sequence). CDR3 DNA: TGTGCCAGTAGTTCGACCGGACTAGCGGGGGGACCTAGCACAGATACGCAGTATTTT. Translation gives CASSSTGLAGGPSTDTQYF.